The rows below give T cell receptor beta chains drawn from one sample of a study of blood T cell repertoires in COVID-19. Assay used: immunoSEQ multiplex PCR; TCRdb lists only in-frame clones, some missing. The data show over 150,000 clones, 80% to 90% seen once. Sequences were obtained from PBMCs or T cells enriched from blood (not recorded which). The receptors were sampled from a man in his forties or fifties who had recovered from COVID-19. Both conserved end residues are part of each CDR3. The order of the fields is V gene, clone size, J gene, D gene, CDR3 DNA, CDR3 protein. D genes are given only for firm matches. The listing skips clone size in some rows; elsewhere it reads once, few, many or a size class.

v_gene: TRBV5-5; abundance: -; j_gene: TRBJ2-7; d_gene: TRBD2; CDR3nt: TGTGCCAGCAGCTTGGCCGCGTCTAGCGGGGGCTCCTACGAGCAGTACTTC; CDR3aa: CASSLAASSGGSYEQYF
v_gene: TRBV20-1; abundance: -; j_gene: TRBJ1-4; d_gene: TRBD1; CDR3nt: TGCAGTGCTAGTAGAGGGGGCACTAATGAAAAACTGTTTTTT; CDR3aa: CSASRGGTNEKLFF
v_gene: TRBV4-1; abundance: -; j_gene: TRBJ2-2; d_gene: -; CDR3nt: TGCGCCAGCAGCCAAGCCGGGATAAACACCGGGGAGCTGTTTTTT; CDR3aa: CASSQAGINTGELFF
v_gene: TRBV7-7; abundance: once; j_gene: TRBJ2-1; d_gene: TRBD1; CDR3nt: TGTGCCAGCAGCTTAGGGACAGGGTTAGCCTACAATGAGCAGTTCTTC; CDR3aa: CASSLGTGLAYNEQFF
v_gene: TRBV12-3/TRBV12-4; abundance: few; j_gene: TRBJ1-5; d_gene: -; CDR3nt: TGTGCCAGCAGATGGACAGACAATCAGCCCCAGCATTTT; CDR3aa: CASRWTDNQPQHF
v_gene: TRBV18; abundance: -; j_gene: TRBJ2-1; d_gene: TRBD2; CDR3nt: TGTGCCAGCTCACCAGCATGGTTCGAGACTAGCGGGCCCCGCTCCTACAATGAGCAGTTCTTC; CDR3aa: CASSPAWFETSGPRSYNEQFF
v_gene: TRBV27; abundance: -; j_gene: TRBJ2-7; d_gene: TRBD1; CDR3nt: TGTGCCAGCAGGCTGTCAGGGGGCTACGAGCAGTACTTC; CDR3aa: CASRLSGGYEQYF
v_gene: TRBV2; abundance: -; j_gene: TRBJ1-5; d_gene: -; CDR3nt: TGTGCCAGCAACCCGGACATCCGGCAGCCCCAGCATTTT; CDR3aa: CASNPDIRQPQHF
v_gene: TRBV5-1; abundance: -; j_gene: TRBJ2-2; d_gene: TRBD1; CDR3nt: TGCGCCAGCAGCTTGAGGGGACAGGGAGGCACCGGGGAGCTGTTTTTT; CDR3aa: CASSLRGQGGTGELFF
v_gene: TRBV7-8; abundance: -; j_gene: TRBJ1-1; d_gene: -; CDR3nt: TGTGCCAGCAGCCCGGAGTACACTGAAGCTTTCTTT; CDR3aa: CASSPEYTEAFF
v_gene: TRBV15; abundance: -; j_gene: TRBJ1-6; d_gene: -; CDR3nt: TGTGCCACCAGCGGAGGACAAGTTAATTCACCCCTCCACTTT; CDR3aa: CATSGGQVNSPLHF
v_gene: TRBV18; abundance: -; j_gene: TRBJ2-3; d_gene: -; CDR3nt: TGTGCCAGCTCACCAACGGGTAGCACAGATACGCAGTATTTT; CDR3aa: CASSPTGSTDTQYF
v_gene: TRBV18; abundance: -; j_gene: TRBJ2-5; d_gene: TRBD2; CDR3nt: TGTGCCAGCTCACCAGGTAGCGGGGGGCAAGAGACCCAGTACTTC; CDR3aa: CASSPGSGGQETQYF
v_gene: TRBV7-9; abundance: -; j_gene: TRBJ2-1; d_gene: -; CDR3nt: TGTGCCAGCAGTCCGTGGGGAGCGGACAATGAGCAGTTCTTC; CDR3aa: CASSPWGADNEQFF
v_gene: TRBV12-5; abundance: -; j_gene: TRBJ1-5; d_gene: TRBD1; CDR3nt: TGTGCTAGTGGTTTGGCAGACAGGGGTGGACAGCCCCAGCATTTT; CDR3aa: CASGLADRGGQPQHF
v_gene: TRBV18; abundance: -; j_gene: TRBJ1-3; d_gene: -; CDR3nt: TGTGCCAGCTCACCTGTAGGAGGGTCTGGAAACACCATATATTTT; CDR3aa: CASSPVGGSGNTIYF
v_gene: TRBV19; abundance: -; j_gene: TRBJ2-2; d_gene: -; CDR3nt: TGTGCCAGTAAGGGGGTTGGAACCGGGGAGCTGTTTTTT; CDR3aa: CASKGVGTGELFF
v_gene: TRBV11-3; abundance: -; j_gene: TRBJ1-1; d_gene: -; CDR3nt: TGTGCCAGCACCCACCTCGCCGGGGGGAACACTGAAGCTTTCTTT; CDR3aa: CASTHLAGGNTEAFF
v_gene: TRBV4-1; abundance: -; j_gene: TRBJ1-3; d_gene: -; CDR3nt: TGCGCCAGCAGCCAAGACAGTCGGCGGGGGACCGGAAACACCATATATTTT; CDR3aa: CASSQDSRRGTGNTIYF
v_gene: TRBV14; abundance: -; j_gene: TRBJ2-3; d_gene: -; CDR3nt: TGTGCCAGCAGCCAGGGCCAGGGCGCGGATACGCAGTATTTT; CDR3aa: CASSQGQGADTQYF
v_gene: TRBV9; abundance: once; j_gene: TRBJ1-6; d_gene: TRBD1; CDR3nt: TGTGCCAGCAGCTCGGACAGGGTCGATAATTCACCCCTCCACTTT; CDR3aa: CASSSDRVDNSPLHF
v_gene: TRBV7-8; abundance: -; j_gene: TRBJ1-2; d_gene: TRBD1; CDR3nt: TGTGCCAGCAGCCTCGCAGCTACCATAAAGGGGGCAAGCGATAACTATGGCTACACCTTC; CDR3aa: CASSLAATIKGASDNYGYTF
v_gene: TRBV3-1/TRBV3-2; abundance: -; j_gene: TRBJ2-5; d_gene: -; CDR3nt: TGTGCCAGCAGTCCTGCTTTAGCGAGGCAGACCCAGTACTTC; CDR3aa: CASSPALARQTQYF
v_gene: TRBV5-1; abundance: -; j_gene: TRBJ2-6; d_gene: TRBD1; CDR3nt: TGCGCCAGCAGCCCCGGACAGGATCTCTCTGGGGCCAACGTCCTGACTTTC; CDR3aa: CASSPGQDLSGANVLTF
v_gene: TRBV6-5; abundance: -; j_gene: TRBJ2-7; d_gene: TRBD2; CDR3nt: TGTGCCAGCAGTACGTATAGCGGGGCCTACGAGCAGTACTTC; CDR3aa: CASSTYSGAYEQYF
v_gene: TRBV7-6; abundance: few; j_gene: TRBJ1-6; d_gene: -; CDR3nt: TGTGCCAGCAGCCTACAGAGCTCCTATAATTCACCCCTCCACTTT; CDR3aa: CASSLQSSYNSPLHF
v_gene: TRBV7-9; abundance: -; j_gene: TRBJ1-4; d_gene: -; CDR3nt: TGTGCCAGCAGCTTAGTGGAGACAACTAATGAAAAACTGTTTTTT; CDR3aa: CASSLVETTNEKLFF
v_gene: TRBV7-8; abundance: -; j_gene: TRBJ1-6; d_gene: -; CDR3nt: TGTGCCAGCAGCTTAGAGGGGGTCAAGCCCTCCTATAATTCACCCCTCCACTTT; CDR3aa: CASSLEGVKPSYNSPLHF
v_gene: TRBV5-5; abundance: -; j_gene: TRBJ1-1; d_gene: TRBD1; CDR3nt: TGTGCCAGCAGCTTGGGTGGACAGGGGAACACTGAAGCTTTCTTT; CDR3aa: CASSLGGQGNTEAFF
v_gene: TRBV5-1; abundance: -; j_gene: TRBJ1-2; d_gene: TRBD1; CDR3nt: TGCGCCAGCAGCGCGGGACAGAGAAACTATGGCTACACCTTC; CDR3aa: CASSAGQRNYGYTF
v_gene: TRBV19; abundance: once; j_gene: TRBJ1-5; d_gene: TRBD1; CDR3nt: TGTGCCAGTAGTATAGGAGACAGGGGTCTCAATCAGCCCCAGCATTTT; CDR3aa: CASSIGDRGLNQPQHF
v_gene: TRBV6-5; abundance: few; j_gene: TRBJ2-1; d_gene: TRBD1; CDR3nt: TGTGCCAGCAGGCGGCGCCAGGGGGCCTACAATGAGCAGTTCTTC; CDR3aa: CASRRRQGAYNEQFF
v_gene: TRBV9; abundance: -; j_gene: TRBJ2-7; d_gene: -; CDR3nt: TGTGCCAGCAGCGTGGAAAGATACAGGGATCGGGACGAGCAGTACTTC; CDR3aa: CASSVERYRDRDEQYF
v_gene: TRBV6-6; abundance: -; j_gene: TRBJ2-1; d_gene: TRBD1; CDR3nt: TGTGCCAGCAGTCCGCGGGTAGGGGGCTCGGGCTCCTACAATGAGCAGTTCTTC; CDR3aa: CASSPRVGGSGSYNEQFF
v_gene: TRBV3-1/TRBV3-2; abundance: -; j_gene: TRBJ2-1; d_gene: -; CDR3nt: TGTGCCAGCAGCCGATATGTCTTGTCAGGGAATGAGCAGTTCTTC; CDR3aa: CASSRYVLSGNEQFF
v_gene: TRBV7-8; abundance: -; j_gene: TRBJ1-1; d_gene: TRBD1; CDR3nt: TGTGCCAGCAGCCCAGGACAGGGTAAATCTTTCTTT; CDR3aa: CASSPGQGKSFF
v_gene: TRBV12-3/TRBV12-4; abundance: once; j_gene: TRBJ2-7; d_gene: -; CDR3nt: TGTGCCAGCAGTACAAACAGGGCCCACGAGCAGTACTTC; CDR3aa: CASSTNRAHEQYF
v_gene: TRBV10-1; abundance: -; j_gene: TRBJ2-1; d_gene: TRBD2; CDR3nt: TGCGCCAGCAGTGAATCCGGGACTAGCGGGGGAGATTACAATGAGCAGTTCTTC; CDR3aa: CASSESGTSGGDYNEQFF
v_gene: TRBV2; abundance: -; j_gene: TRBJ1-1; d_gene: TRBD1; CDR3nt: TGTGCCAGCATCAGACAGGGCCTGAACACTGAAGCTTTCTTT; CDR3aa: CASIRQGLNTEAFF
v_gene: TRBV25-1; abundance: -; j_gene: TRBJ1-2; d_gene: TRBD1; CDR3nt: TGTGCCAGCAGCGAGACAGGGTTCTACACCTTC; CDR3aa: CASSETGFYTF
v_gene: TRBV18; abundance: -; j_gene: TRBJ2-3; d_gene: TRBD1; CDR3nt: TGTGCCAGCTCACCACGGACAGGGGGCATCACAGATACGCAGTATTTT; CDR3aa: CASSPRTGGITDTQYF
v_gene: TRBV19; abundance: once; j_gene: TRBJ2-7; d_gene: -; CDR3nt: TGTGCCAGTAGTATAGACTTTTTCTACGAGCAGTACTTC; CDR3aa: CASSIDFFYEQYF
v_gene: TRBV7-8; abundance: -; j_gene: TRBJ1-5; d_gene: -; CDR3nt: TGTGCCAGCAGCTTAAGCAGGGGTAGTTCTCAGCCCCAGCATTTT; CDR3aa: CASSLSRGSSQPQHF
v_gene: TRBV6-2/TRBV6-3; abundance: -; j_gene: TRBJ2-5; d_gene: -; CDR3nt: TGTGCCAGCAGTTACCGCGCAGGGGAGAGAGCCCAGTACTTC; CDR3aa: CASSYRAGERAQYF
v_gene: TRBV7-6; abundance: -; j_gene: TRBJ2-7; d_gene: -; CDR3nt: TGTGCCAGCAGCCCAGGACAGTACGAGCAGTACTTC; CDR3aa: CASSPGQYEQYF
v_gene: TRBV5-1; abundance: -; j_gene: TRBJ1-6; d_gene: -; CDR3nt: TGCGCCAGCAGCTTGGCCGCGGCAGGGGCTAATTCACCCCTCCACTTT; CDR3aa: CASSLAAAGANSPLHF
v_gene: TRBV6-1; abundance: -; j_gene: TRBJ2-7; d_gene: TRBD2; CDR3nt: TGTGCCAGCAGTGAAGATGAGCGGGGAGGGTACGAGCAGTACTTC; CDR3aa: CASSEDERGGYEQYF